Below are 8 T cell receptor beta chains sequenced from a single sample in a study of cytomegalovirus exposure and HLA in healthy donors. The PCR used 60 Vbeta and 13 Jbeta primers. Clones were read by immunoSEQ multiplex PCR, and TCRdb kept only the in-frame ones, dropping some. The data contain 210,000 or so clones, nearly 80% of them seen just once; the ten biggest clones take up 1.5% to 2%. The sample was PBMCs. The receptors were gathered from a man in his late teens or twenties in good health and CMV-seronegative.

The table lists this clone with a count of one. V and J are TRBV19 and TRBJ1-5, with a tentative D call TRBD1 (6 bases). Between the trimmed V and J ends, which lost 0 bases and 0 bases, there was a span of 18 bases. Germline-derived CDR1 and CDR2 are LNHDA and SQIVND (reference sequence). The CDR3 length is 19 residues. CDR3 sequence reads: CASSIDLSRGFNSNQPQHF. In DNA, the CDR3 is TGTGCCAGTAGTATAGATCTATCCAGGGGCTTTAATAGCAATCAGCCCCAGCATTTT.

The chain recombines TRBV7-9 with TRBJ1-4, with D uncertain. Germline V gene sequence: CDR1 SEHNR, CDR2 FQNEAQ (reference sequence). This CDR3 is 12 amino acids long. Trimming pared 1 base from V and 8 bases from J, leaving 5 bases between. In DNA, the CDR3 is TGTGCCAGCAGCTTAGGTGCGGAAAAACTGTTTTTT. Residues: CASSLGAEKLFF.

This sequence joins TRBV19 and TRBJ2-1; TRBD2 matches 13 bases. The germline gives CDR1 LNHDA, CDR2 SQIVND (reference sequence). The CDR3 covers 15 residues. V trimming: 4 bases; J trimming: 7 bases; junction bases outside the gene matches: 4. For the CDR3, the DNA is TGTGCCAGTAGTACAGGGACTAGCGGGACTAATGAGCAGTTCTTC. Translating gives CASSTGTSGTNEQFF.

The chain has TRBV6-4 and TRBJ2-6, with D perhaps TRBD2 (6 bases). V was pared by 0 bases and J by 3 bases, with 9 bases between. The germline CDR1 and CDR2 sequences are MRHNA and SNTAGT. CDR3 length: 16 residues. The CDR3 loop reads CASSDSSGVGANVLTF. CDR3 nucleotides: TGTGCCAGCAGTGACTCGTCGGGGGTTGGGGCCAACGTCCTGACTTTC.

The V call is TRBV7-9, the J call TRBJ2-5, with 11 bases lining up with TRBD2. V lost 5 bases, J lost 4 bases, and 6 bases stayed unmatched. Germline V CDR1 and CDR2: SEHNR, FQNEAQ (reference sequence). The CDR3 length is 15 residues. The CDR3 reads CASSLALAGGETQYF. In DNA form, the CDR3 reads TGTGCCAGCAGCCTGGCCCTAGCGGGGGGAGAGACCCAGTACTTC. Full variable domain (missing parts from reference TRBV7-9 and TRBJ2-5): DTGVSQNPRHKITKRGQNVTFRCDPISEHNRLYWYRQTLGQGPEFLTYFQNEAQLEKSRLLSDRFSAERPKGSFSTLEIQRTEQGDSAMYLCASSLALAGGETQYFGPGTRLLVL.

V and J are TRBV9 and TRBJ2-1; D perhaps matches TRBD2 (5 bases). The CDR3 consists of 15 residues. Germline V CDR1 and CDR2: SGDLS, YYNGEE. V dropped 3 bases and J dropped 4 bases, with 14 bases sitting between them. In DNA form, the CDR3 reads TGTGCCAGCAGCGCAACCGGGAACAGTTACAATGAGCAGTTCTTC. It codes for CASSATGNSYNEQFF.

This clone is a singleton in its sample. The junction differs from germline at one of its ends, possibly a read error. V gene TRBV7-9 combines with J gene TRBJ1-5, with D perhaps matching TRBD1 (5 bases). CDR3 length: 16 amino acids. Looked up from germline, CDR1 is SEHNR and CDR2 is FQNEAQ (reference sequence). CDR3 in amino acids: CSSSFFGRGGNQPQHF. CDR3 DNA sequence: TGTTCCAGCAGCTTCTTCGGAAGGGGTGGCAATCAGCCCCAGCATTTT.

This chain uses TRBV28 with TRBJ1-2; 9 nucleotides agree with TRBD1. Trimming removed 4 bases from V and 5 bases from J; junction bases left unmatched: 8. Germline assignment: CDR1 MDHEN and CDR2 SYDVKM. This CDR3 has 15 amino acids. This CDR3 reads CASSSSGTGTYGYTF. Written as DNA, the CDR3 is TGTGCCAGCAGTTCTTCCGGGACAGGGACTTATGGCTACACCTTC.